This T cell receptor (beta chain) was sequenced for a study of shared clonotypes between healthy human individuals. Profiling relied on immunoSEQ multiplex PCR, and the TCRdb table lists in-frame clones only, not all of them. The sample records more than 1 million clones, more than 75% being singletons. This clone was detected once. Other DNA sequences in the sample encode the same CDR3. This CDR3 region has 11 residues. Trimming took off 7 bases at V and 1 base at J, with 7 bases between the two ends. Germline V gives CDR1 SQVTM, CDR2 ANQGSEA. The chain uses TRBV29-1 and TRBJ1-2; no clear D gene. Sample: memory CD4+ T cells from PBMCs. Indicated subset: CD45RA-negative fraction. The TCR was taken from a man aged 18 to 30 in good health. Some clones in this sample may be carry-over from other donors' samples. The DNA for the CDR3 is TGCAGCGCTGGCCTTAACTATGGCTACACCTTC. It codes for CSAGLNYGYTF.